These 9 T cell receptor beta chains share one sample of origin, sequenced in a study of blood T cell repertoires in COVID-19. This table comes from immunoSEQ multiplex PCR, and its TCRdb copy is limited to in-frame clones, with some not included. The sample consists of roughly 140,000 clones, 84% of them appearing once. The sequenced material came from PBMCs or T cells enriched from blood (not recorded which). Receptor source: a man aged 45-60 years who had recovered from COVID-19.

Ten or more counts support this clone. CDR3 in amino acids: CARARGAGGIYEQYF. In DNA form, the CDR3 reads TGTGCCAGAGCACGGGGCGCGGGGGGAATCTACGAGCAGTACTTC. The genes are TRBV5-3 and TRBJ2-7, with 8 nucleotides matching TRBD2. TRBV5-3 is designated an ORF whose function remains uncertain. The CDR3 length is 15 residues. V gave up 7 bases and J gave up 3 bases; unmatched junction bases: 12.

This rearrangement joins TRBV5-1 to TRBJ2-7, with TRBD1 matching over 9 bases. This CDR3 has 14 amino acids. After removal of 2 bases from V and 3 bases from J, the junction contained 3 bases not matched to a gene. Germline CDR1 SGHRS, CDR2 YFSETQ. The CDR3 bases are TGCGCCAGCAGCTTAGGGACAGGGAACTACGAGCAGTACTTC. Its translation: CASSLGTGNYEQYF.

The rearrangement links TRBV5-1 to TRBJ1-2; D call uncertain. V dropped 1 base and J dropped 8 bases, with 12 bases sitting between them. The CDR3 sequence is 13 residues long. Germline V gene data show CDR1 as SGHRS and CDR2 as YFSETQ. CDR3 amino acids: CASSLSRLEGYTF. The CDR3 DNA reads TGCGCCAGCAGCTTGTCCCGATTGGAGGGCTACACCTTC.

This clone was counted a single time. The genes are TRBV5-6 and TRBJ1-1; D call uncertain. CDR1 and CDR2 from the germline V gene are SGHDT and YYEEEE. V dropped 1 base and J dropped 1 base, with 17 bases sitting between them. This CDR3 has 17 amino acids. The chain's CDR3 is CASSLTAPQPPNTEAFF. The CDR3 DNA reads as TGTGCCAGCAGCTTGACCGCGCCCCAACCCCCGAACACTGAAGCTTTCTTT.

This chain uses TRBV14 with TRBJ1-2; no clear D. The CDR3 runs 15 residues. Trimming shortened V by 0 bases and J by 0 bases, and 8 bases separated the two germline ends. Per the germline V gene, CDR1 is SGHDN and CDR2 is FVKESK. This CDR3 reads CASSQDAGANYGYTF. CDR3 DNA sequence: TGTGCCAGCAGCCAAGATGCGGGAGCTAACTATGGCTACACCTTC.

This clone came up once. The chain is built from TRBV6-5 and TRBJ2-7; TRBD2 matches at 11 bases. This CDR3 region has 13 residues. The V gene's germline CDR1 is MNHEY and CDR2 SVGAGI. Trimming cost V 7 bases and J 12 bases; bases outside gene matches: 11. DNA for the CDR3: TGTGCCAGCACCCCCGGACTAGCGGGCCCGTGGTACTTC. Translation gives CASTPGLAGPWYF.

The chain couples TRBV11-3 to TRBJ2-1; 7 bases line up with TRBD1. The germline V gene has CDR1 SGHNT and CDR2 YENEEA. V lost 1 base, J lost 8 bases, and 14 bases stayed unmatched. The CDR3 runs 17 residues. The DNA for the CDR3 is TGTGCCAGCAGCTTAGCTACAAACCGGGACAGCCCGGATGAGCAGTTCTTC. Protein sequence: CASSLATNRDSPDEQFF.

This chain uses TRBV10-3 with TRBJ2-1, with 9 bases aligning to TRBD2. Germline V gene lookup returns CDR1 ENHRY and CDR2 SYGVKD. The V and J ends lost 0 bases and 4 bases, in that order; junction bases with no gene match: 10. This CDR3 has 18 amino acids. The DNA of the CDR3 is TGTGCCATCAGTGAGTCGAGTAGCGGGGGTTTTGGATACAATGAGCAGTTCTTC. The encoded protein is CAISESSSGGFGYNEQFF.

The V and J genes are TRBV3-1 (or the pseudogene TRBV3-2) and TRBJ1-1; D ambiguous. This CDR3 region has 14 residues. Looked up from germline, CDR1 is LGHDT and CDR2 is YNNKEL (reference sequence). V was clipped by 0 bases and J by 6 bases, with 11 bases between them. Here the CDR3 DNA reads TGTGCCAGCAGCCAAGATAGATGGAGCGCTGAAGCTTTCTTT. Residues: CASSQDRWSAEAFF.